Below, 18 T cell receptor beta chains from the same sample are listed, as sequenced in a study of OX40 agonist ivuxolimab in advanced cancers. TCRdb's copy holds only in-frame clones and misses some; the assay was immunoSEQ multiplex PCR. The data show 60,000 to 90,000 clones, around 80% seen once. This sample comprised CD4+ or CD8+ T cells sorted from blood, obtained in a trial of the OX40 agonist ivuxolimab. The receptors here all came from an adult with an advanced solid tumor such as melanoma, head and neck, liver or kidney cancer.

J is TRBJ1-3 and V is TRBV5-1; D remains unclear. The CDR3 sequence is 14 residues long. Germline V CDR1 and CDR2: SGHRS, YFSETQ. Trimming took off 1 base at V and 0 bases at J, with 5 bases between the two ends. The CDR3 DNA follows: TGCGCCAGCAGCTTGACCAGCTCTGGAAACACCATATATTTT. Amino acid sequence: CASSLTSSGNTIYF.

This clone was seen a single time. The CDR3 loop is CATSREAQGGTEAFF. The DNA of the CDR3 is TGTGCCACCAGCAGAGAGGCACAGGGTGGCACTGAAGCTTTCTTT. V usage is TRBV15 and J usage is TRBJ1-1; D might be TRBD1 (6 bases). CDR3 length equals 15 residues. Between the trimmed V and J ends, which lost 0 bases and 4 bases, there was a span of 12 bases. Germline V gene sequence: CDR1 LNHNV, CDR2 YYDKDF (reference sequence).

The genes are TRBV2 and TRBJ2-1, with 9 bases that match TRBD2. This CDR3 has 14 residues. In germline, CDR1 is SNHLY, CDR2 FYNNEI. The V gene end was trimmed by 9 bases and the J gene end by 6 bases; junction bases not matched to a gene: 9. As DNA, the CDR3 is TGTGCCAGTTCCGGGCGGGAGGGCCTCAATGAGCAGTTCTTC. As protein: CASSGREGLNEQFF.

The chain recombines TRBV5-6 with TRBJ2-7, with no clear D. Per the germline V gene, CDR1 is SGHDT and CDR2 is YYEEEE. V lost 4 bases to trimming and J lost 2 bases, with 16 bases between them. The CDR3 loop spans 15 amino acids. The DNA for the CDR3 is TGTGCCAGCAGCCCGCCACGGTTTCAGGCCTACGAGCAGTACTTC. The encoded protein is CASSPPRFQAYEQYF.

The chain recombines TRBV27 with TRBJ2-7; TRBD1 matches at 7 bases. J was trimmed by 5 bases and V by 8 bases; bases with no gene match: 12. CDR1 MNHEY and CDR2 SMNVEV come from the germline V gene (reference sequence). The length of the CDR3 is 14 residues. In DNA form, the CDR3 reads TGTGCCAGCGCCCGGGACAGAACGGTCCACGAGCAGTACTTC. This codes for CASARDRTVHEQYF.

The genes are TRBV14 and TRBJ2-7; D could derive from TRBD1 or TRBD2 (6 bases each). CDR3 length: 15 amino acids. Germline V gives CDR1 SGHDN, CDR2 FVKESK. Trimming pared 0 bases from V and 7 bases from J, leaving 16 bases between. This CDR3 is CASSQDRARGGEQYF. In DNA, the CDR3 is TGTGCCAGCAGCCAAGATCGGGCCAGGGGAGGAGAGCAGTACTTC.

The chain joins TRBV7-8 to TRBJ2-6; 9 bases map to TRBD1. Germline V gives CDR1 SGHVS, CDR2 FQNEAQ. This CDR3 contains 19 residues. V lost 9 bases to trimming and J lost 2 bases; unmatched junction nucleotides: 17. Here the CDR3 DNA reads TGTGCCAGTAGCAGCTGGGCGGGACAGGGAATCGCTGGGGCCAACGTCCTGACTTTC. Translated: CASSSWAGQGIAGANVLTF.

The chain employs TRBV18 and TRBJ1-1; D possibly corresponds to TRBD1 (5 bases). The germline CDR1 and CDR2 sequences are KGHSH and LQKENI. V lost 3 bases and J lost 5, with 16 bases in between. This CDR3 region has 15 residues. CDR3 protein: CASSPPMGEETEAFF. Written as DNA, the CDR3 is TGTGCCAGCTCACCCCCGATGGGGGAAGAGACTGAAGCTTTCTTT. The full variable domain, with the rest looked up from reference TRBV18 and TRBJ1-1, is NAGVMQNPRHLVRRRGQEARLRCSPMKGHSHVYWYRQLPEEGLKFMVYLQKENIIDESGMPKERFSAEFPKEGPSILRIQQVVRGDSAAYFCASSPPMGEETEAFFGQGTRLTVV.

This clone occurred once. The genes are TRBV20-1 and TRBJ2-7, with D unclear. V lost 2 bases to trimming and J lost 7 bases, with 9 bases between them. The CDR3 consists of 11 residues. CDR1 is DFQATT, CDR2 SNEGSKA, per germline (reference sequence). CDR3 bases: TGCAGTGCTAGACACCTAAAGGAGCAGTACTTC. Translation: CSARHLKEQYF.

The chain joins TRBV7-2 to TRBJ2-5, with D unclear. Trimming removed 0 bases from V and 2 bases from J, with 10 bases in between. There are 15 residues in the CDR3. Germline CDR1 SGHTA, CDR2 FQGNSA. CDR3 in amino acids: CASSLAAGIQETQYF. Here the CDR3 DNA reads TGTGCCAGCAGCTTAGCGGCAGGAATACAAGAGACCCAGTACTTC.

The chain combines TRBV2 with TRBJ2-1, with 7 bases aligning to TRBD2. The CDR3 is 15 amino acids. Losses at the gene ends were 3 bases for V and 6 bases for J; bases not matched to a gene: 8. The germline V gene encodes CDR1 SNHLY and CDR2 FYNNEI. DNA for the CDR3: TGTGCCAGCAGTGATTGGATAGCGGGTCTCAATGAGCAGTTCTTC. Its protein product is CASSDWIAGLNEQFF.

This clone is a singleton in its sample. V gene TRBV5-4 combines with J gene TRBJ2-5; TRBD2 matches at 11 bases. The CDR3 runs 16 residues. The germline V gene has CDR1 SGHNT and CDR2 YYREEE (reference sequence). After removal of 4 bases from V and 2 bases from J, the junction contained 7 bases not matched to a gene. CDR3 in DNA: TGTGCCAGCAGCCCAGGCACTAGCGGGAGACAAGAGACCCAGTACTTC. Its translation is CASSPGTSGRQETQYF.

V gene TRBV7-9 combines with J gene TRBJ2-5; D is undetermined. The germline V gene has CDR1 SEHNR and CDR2 FQNEAQ (reference sequence). The CDR3 consists of 13 residues. V was trimmed by 1 base and J by 4 bases, leaving 7 bases between them. The CDR3 spells CASSLGAGETQYF. Written as DNA, the CDR3 is TGTGCCAGCAGCTTAGGGGCAGGAGAGACCCAGTACTTC.

V and J are TRBV28 and TRBJ1-1, with D tentatively TRBD1 (6 bases). The CDR3 contains 13 residues. V was pared by 4 bases and J by 8 bases, with 14 bases between. Per the germline V gene, CDR1 is MDHEN and CDR2 is SYDVKM. The CDR3 bases are TGTGCCAGCAGTTCCCAGGGGCGGACAGAAGCTTTCTTT. It codes for CASSSQGRTEAFF.

The rearrangement uses TRBV27 and TRBJ2-7, with 8 bases fitting TRBD1. This CDR3 contains 13 residues. The V and J ends lost 5 bases and 4 bases, in that order; junction bases with no gene match: 4. Germline assignment: CDR1 MNHEY and CDR2 SMNVEV (reference sequence). CDR3 protein: CASSLTGGYEQYF. DNA of the CDR3: TGTGCCAGCAGTCTCACAGGGGGGTACGAGCAGTACTTC.

The CDR3 loop reads CASSEAGRSLSNQPQHF. CDR3 in DNA: TGTGCCAGCAGTGAGGCAGGCAGGTCCCTTAGCAATCAGCCCCAGCATTTT. J is TRBJ1-5 and V is TRBV2; D is unresolved. Per the germline V gene, CDR1 is SNHLY and CDR2 is FYNNEI. The CDR3 spans 17 residues. Trimming shortened V by 3 bases and J by 0 bases, and 15 bases separated the two germline ends.

This chain joins TRBV19 and TRBJ1-4, with a weak D call TRBD1 (6 bases). Germline loops: CDR1 LNHDA, CDR2 SQIVND (reference sequence). Trimming took 7 bases from V and 3 from J, leaving 12 bases between them. This CDR3 region has 14 residues. The CDR3 is CASTSGAANEKLFF. The CDR3 DNA reads as TGTGCCAGTACCTCAGGGGCCGCTAATGAAAAACTGTTTTTT. The full variable domain, with the rest looked up from reference TRBV19 and TRBJ1-4, is DGGITQSPKYLFRKEGQNVTLSCEQNLNHDAMYWYRQDPGQGLRLIYYSQIVNDFQKGDIAEGYSVSREKKESFPLTVTSAQKNPTAFYLCASTSGAANEKLFFGSGTQLSVL.

V gene TRBV19 combines with J gene TRBJ2-7; 9 nucleotides line up with TRBD1. The CDR3 is 13 residues long. V trimming: 4 bases; J trimming: 4 bases; junction bases outside the gene matches: 2. From germline, CDR1 is LNHDA and CDR2 SQIVND (reference sequence). In nucleotides, the CDR3 is TGTGCCAGTAGTAGGGGACAGGGATACGAGCAGTACTTC. Amino acid sequence: CASSRGQGYEQYF. The entire variable domain, with the rest obtained from reference TRBV19 and TRBJ2-7, is as follows: DGGITQSPKYLFRKEGQNVTLSCEQNLNHDAMYWYRQDPGQGLRLIYYSQIVNDFQKGDIAEGYSVSREKKESFPLTVTSAQKNPTAFYLCASSRGQGYEQYFGPGTRLTVT.